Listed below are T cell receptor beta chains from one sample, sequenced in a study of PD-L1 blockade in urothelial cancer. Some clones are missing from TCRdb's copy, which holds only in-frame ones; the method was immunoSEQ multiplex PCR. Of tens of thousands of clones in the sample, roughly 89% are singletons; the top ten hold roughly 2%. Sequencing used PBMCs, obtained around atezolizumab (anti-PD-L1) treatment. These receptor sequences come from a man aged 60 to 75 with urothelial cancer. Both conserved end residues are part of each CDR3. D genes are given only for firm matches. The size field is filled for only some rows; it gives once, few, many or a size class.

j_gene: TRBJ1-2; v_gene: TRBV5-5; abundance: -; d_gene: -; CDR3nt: TGTGCCAGCAGCTTGGCCGGAGCTAACTATGGCTACACCTTC; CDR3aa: CASSLAGANYGYTF
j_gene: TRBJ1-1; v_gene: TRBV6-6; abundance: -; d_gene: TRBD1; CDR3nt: TGTGCCAGCAGTTACGACGGACAGGGAATCACTGAAGCTTTCTTT; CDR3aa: CASSYDGQGITEAFF
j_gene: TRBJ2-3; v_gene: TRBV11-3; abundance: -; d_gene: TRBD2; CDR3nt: TGTGCCAGCAGCCCTAGCGGGGGCTCAGATACGCAGTATTTT; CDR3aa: CASSPSGGSDTQYF
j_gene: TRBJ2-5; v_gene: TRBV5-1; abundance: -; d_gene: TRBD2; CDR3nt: TGCGCCAGCAGGCGGTCTAGCGGGGAACCGATGCACTTC; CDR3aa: CASRRSSGEPMHF
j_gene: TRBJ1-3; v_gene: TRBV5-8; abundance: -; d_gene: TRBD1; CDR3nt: TGTGCCAGCAGTTCCGGACAGGTCTCTGGAAACACCATATATTTT; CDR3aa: CASSSGQVSGNTIYF
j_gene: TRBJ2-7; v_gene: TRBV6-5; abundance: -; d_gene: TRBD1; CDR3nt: TGTGCCAGCAGTTACCGGGACAGGGGGACCTACGAGCAGTACTTC; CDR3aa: CASSYRDRGTYEQYF
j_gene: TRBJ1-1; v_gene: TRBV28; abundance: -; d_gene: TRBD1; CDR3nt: TGTGCCAGCAGGCCGACAGGGGCCGCTCCTGATGAAGCTTTCTTT; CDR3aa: CASRPTGAAPDEAFF
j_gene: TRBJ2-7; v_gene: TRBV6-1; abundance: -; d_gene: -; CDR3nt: TGTGCCAGCAGGGAGTACGAGCAGTACTTC; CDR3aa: CASREYEQYF
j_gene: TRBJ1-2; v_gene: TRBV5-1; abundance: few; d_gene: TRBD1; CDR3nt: TGCGCCAGCAGCCCCCAGGGGGTCGATGGCTACACCTTC; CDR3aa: CASSPQGVDGYTF
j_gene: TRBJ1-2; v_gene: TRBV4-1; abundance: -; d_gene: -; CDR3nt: TGCGCCAGCAGCCTCCAGTCGGAGGGCAGCCCCAACTATGGCTACACCTTC; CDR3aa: CASSLQSEGSPNYGYTF
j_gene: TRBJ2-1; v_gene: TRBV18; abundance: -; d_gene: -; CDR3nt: TGTGCCAGCTCACTACTAGCCGATGAGCAGTTCTTC; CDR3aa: CASSLLADEQFF
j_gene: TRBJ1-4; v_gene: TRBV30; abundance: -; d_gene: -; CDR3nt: TGTGCCTGGGGGGGGGATGCAGGGACTAATGAAAAACTGTTTTTT; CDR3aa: CAWGGDAGTNEKLFF
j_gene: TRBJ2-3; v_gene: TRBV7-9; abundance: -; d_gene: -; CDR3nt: TGTGCCAGCAGCGTGGAGCAGGGCCGCGATACGCAGTATTTT; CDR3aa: CASSVEQGRDTQYF
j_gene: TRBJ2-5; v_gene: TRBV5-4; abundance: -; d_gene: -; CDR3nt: TGTGCCAGCAGCGGGGCGCGGGGACAAGAGACCCAGTACTTC; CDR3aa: CASSGARGQETQYF
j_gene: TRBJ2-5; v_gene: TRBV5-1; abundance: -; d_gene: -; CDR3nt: TGCGCCAGCAGCTTGGACAGGGGAGGAATCGAGACCCAGTACTTC; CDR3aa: CASSLDRGGIETQYF
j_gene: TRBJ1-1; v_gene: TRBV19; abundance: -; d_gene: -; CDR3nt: TGTGCCAGTAGTTTCCGGGACACTGAAGCTTTCTTT; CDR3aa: CASSFRDTEAFF
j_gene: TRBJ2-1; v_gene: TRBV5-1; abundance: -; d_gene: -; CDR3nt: TGCGCCAGCAGCTTGCCCAGCAATGAGCAGTTCTTC; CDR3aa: CASSLPSNEQFF
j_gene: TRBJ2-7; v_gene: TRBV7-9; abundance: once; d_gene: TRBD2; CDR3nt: TGTGCCAGCAGCCCGGATCTAGCGGGGAACTACGAGCAGTACTTC; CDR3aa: CASSPDLAGNYEQYF
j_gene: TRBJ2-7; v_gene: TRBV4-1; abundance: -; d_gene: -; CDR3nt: TGCGCCAGCAGCCAACCTAATGGCGGGCGCTACGAGCAGTACTTC; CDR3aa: CASSQPNGGRYEQYF
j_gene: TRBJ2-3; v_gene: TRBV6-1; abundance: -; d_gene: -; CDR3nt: TGTGCCAGCAGTGAAGTTAGAGGAGCTACGCAGTATTTT; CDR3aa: CASSEVRGATQYF
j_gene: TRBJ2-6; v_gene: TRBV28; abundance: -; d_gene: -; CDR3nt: TGTGCCAGCAGTTACGAGGGCTCTGGGGCCAACGTCCTGACTTTC; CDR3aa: CASSYEGSGANVLTF
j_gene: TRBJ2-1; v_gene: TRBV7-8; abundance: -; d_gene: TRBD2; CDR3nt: TGTGCCAGCAGCTTGTATAGCGGGAGGGCCTATGAGCAGTTCTTC; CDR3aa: CASSLYSGRAYEQFF
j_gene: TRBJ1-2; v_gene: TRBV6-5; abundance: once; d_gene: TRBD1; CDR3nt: TGTGCCAGCAGTTCCGGGACAGGGAACTATGGCTACACCTTC; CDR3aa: CASSSGTGNYGYTF
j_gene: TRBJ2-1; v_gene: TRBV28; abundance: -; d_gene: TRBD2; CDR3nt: TGTGCCAGCTGTTCGGGGGGAGGGCAACAGTTCTTC; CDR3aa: CASCSGGGQQFF
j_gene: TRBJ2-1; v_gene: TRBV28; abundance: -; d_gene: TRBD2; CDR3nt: TGTGCCAGCAGTTCTCCGACTAGCGGCTTGGGCAATGAGCAGTTCTTC; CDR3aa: CASSSPTSGLGNEQFF
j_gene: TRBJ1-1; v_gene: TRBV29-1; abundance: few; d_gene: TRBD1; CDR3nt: TGCAGCGTTGTACCTGTAGCCGGACAGGGCACTGAAGCTTTCTTT; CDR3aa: CSVVPVAGQGTEAFF
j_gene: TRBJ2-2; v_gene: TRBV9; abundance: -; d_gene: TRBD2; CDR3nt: TGTGCCAGCAGTCGCAGCGGGGGGGCTGTCGGGGAGCTGTTTTTT; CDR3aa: CASSRSGGAVGELFF
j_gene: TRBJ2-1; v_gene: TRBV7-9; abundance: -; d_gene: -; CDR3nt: TGTGCCAGCAGCTCCCCCAGAGGATTAGCGGACAACAATGAGCAGTTCTTC; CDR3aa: CASSSPRGLADNNEQFF
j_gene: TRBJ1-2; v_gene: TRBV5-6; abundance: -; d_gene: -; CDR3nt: TGTGCCAGCAGCGGTGGGACTTATGGCTACACCTTC; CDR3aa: CASSGGTYGYTF